This T cell receptor beta chain comes out of a study of T cell repertoires in ileal Crohn's disease. General study findings and limits: Endoscopy was done a median around 6.9 months after surgery. Active smokers at surgery had more clonal expansions than non-smokers. Mucosal expansions were suggested to be mainly CD8 T cells.

This sample's time point: neoterminal ileum biopsy at postoperative endoscopy, about 6 months after surgery. With regard to this clone: Antigen specificity is unknown.

V gave up 4 bases and J gave up 7 bases, with 18 bases separating them. Germline V lookup: CDR1 SGHTS, CDR2 YDEGEE. This CDR3 comprises 15 residues. The protocol was immunoSEQ multiplex PCR, while the TCRdb copy is restricted to in-frame clones and leaves out a portion. The data show about 3,000 clones, more than 80% seen once. The sequence came from an adult with Crohn's disease. What was sequenced was ileal tissue. The chain recombines TRBV5-8 with TRBJ2-1; D possibly corresponds to TRBD2 (6 bases). This chain's CDR3 is CASSAPAGRRNEQFF. The CDR3 nucleotides read TGTGCCAGCAGCGCACCGGCGGGACGGAGAAATGAGCAGTTCTTC.